These 17 T cell receptor beta chains share one sample of origin, sequenced in a study of cytomegalovirus exposure and HLA in healthy donors. Primers included in the PCR were 60 Vbeta and 13 Jbeta primers. Using immunoSEQ multiplex PCR, the repertoire was profiled, and TCRdb retains in-frame clones only, with some absent. The sample gives more than 95,000 clones, over 60% of which show up once; about 5.4% is in the top ten. Sequencing was done on a sample of PBMCs. Receptors originate from a woman aged 18-29 years in good health and CMV-seropositive.

This chain links TRBV2 with TRBJ2-5, with 10 bases that match TRBD2. The CDR3 consists of 17 residues. The J segment lost 4 bases and the V segment lost 8 bases, leaving 16 bases of the junction unmatched. Germline V CDR1 and CDR2: SNHLY, FYNNEI. The CDR3 DNA follows: TGTGCCAGCCAATTAGGTAGCGGGAGGTTCCTCCCAGAGACCCAGTACTTC. Residues: CASQLGSGRFLPETQYF.

The genes are TRBV4-2 and TRBJ2-1, with 7 bases aligning to TRBD2. Trimming cost V 0 bases and J 9 bases; bases outside gene matches: 2. This CDR3 spans 13 amino acids. Per germline, CDR1 LGHNA and CDR2 YNFKEQ. The CDR3 DNA reads as TGTGCCAGCAGCCAAGAGGGGGGGGGTGAGCAGTTCTTC. Protein: CASSQEGGGEQFF.

The rearrangement uses TRBV10-1 and TRBJ2-7, with 7 bases lining up with TRBD2. This CDR3 has 14 residues. After removal of 6 bases from V and 2 bases from J, the junction contained 7 bases not matched to a gene. Germline lookup yields CDR1 WNHNN and CDR2 SYGVQD (reference sequence). The CDR3 bases are TGCGCCAGCAGGGCGGGAGTTGGACCCTACGAGCAGTACTTC. Residues: CASRAGVGPYEQYF.

The gene calls are TRBV5-4 and TRBJ2-5; D is uncertain. The germline CDR1 and CDR2 sequences are SGHNT and YYREEE (reference sequence). The CDR3 totals 14 residues. V was cut by 0 bases and J by 0 bases, with 6 bases left in between. CDR3 coding DNA: TGTGCCAGCAGCTTGGTCGGAGACCAAGAGACCCAGTACTTC. This encodes CASSLVGDQETQYF.

This chain joins TRBV9 and TRBJ1-2; TRBD1 agrees at 8 bases. This CDR3 is 15 amino acids long. Trimming cost V 3 bases and J 2 bases; bases outside gene matches: 6. In germline, CDR1 is SGDLS, CDR2 YYNGEE. CDR3 amino acids: CASSARTGSNYGYTF. In DNA, the CDR3 is TGTGCCAGCAGCGCCCGGACAGGGTCGAACTATGGCTACACCTTC.

V is TRBV19 and J is TRBJ2-5; D is perhaps TRBD1 (5 bases). The CDR3 extends over 14 amino acids. V was cut by 3 bases and J by 2 bases, with 10 bases left in between. Germline V lookup: CDR1 LNHDA, CDR2 SQIVND (reference sequence). For the CDR3, the DNA is TGTGCCAGTAGTATCTGGCAGGGTCAAGAGACCCAGTACTTC. Protein sequence: CASSIWQGQETQYF.

This clone was seen more than once but under ten times. The CDR3 reads CAWSPGTGGSQPQHF. The DNA of the CDR3 is TGTGCCTGGAGTCCCGGGACAGGGGGCTCACAGCCCCAGCATTTT. J is TRBJ1-5 and V is TRBV30; TRBD1 aligns across 12 bases. CDR3 length equals 15 residues. V trimming: 2 bases; J trimming: 7 bases; junction bases outside the gene matches: 6. The V gene's germline CDR1 is GTSNPN and CDR2 SVGIG (reference sequence). The entire variable domain, with the rest obtained from reference TRBV30 and TRBJ1-5, is as follows: SQTIHQWPATLVQPVGSPLSLECTVEGTSNPNLYWYRQAAGRGLQLLFYSVGIGQISSEVPQNLSASRPQDRQFILSSKKLLLSDSGFYLCAWSPGTGGSQPQHFGDGTRLSIL.

This clone came up once. The V call is TRBV4-1, the J call TRBJ1-1; 9 nucleotides line up with TRBD1. Germline lookup yields CDR1 MGHRA and CDR2 YSYEKL. The V gene end was trimmed by 5 bases and the J gene end by 6 bases; junction bases not matched to a gene: 10. The length of the CDR3 is 15 residues. CDR3 nucleotide sequence: TGCGCCAGCAGCGCACGGGACAGGGTATCCCCTGAAGCTTTCTTT. It translates to CASSARDRVSPEAFF.

About this clone itself: Other DNA sequences of this sample code for an identical CDR3. The rearrangement uses TRBV6-4 and TRBJ1-1; the D gene is possibly TRBD1 (6 bases). This CDR3 is 14 amino acids long. Germline values: CDR1 MRHNA, CDR2 SNTAGT. Trimming cost V 0 bases and J 4 bases, with 9 bases left between them. As DNA, the CDR3 is TGTGCCAGCAGTGACTCTAGCAGGGGCACTGAAGCTTTCTTT. This codes for CASSDSSRGTEAFF.

This clone was observed a few times. The chain uses TRBV4-2 and TRBJ1-5; D perhaps matches TRBD1 (5 bases). Germline assignment: CDR1 LGHNA and CDR2 YNFKEQ. The CDR3 is 15 residues long. V was pared by 4 bases and J by 3 bases, with 13 bases between. The CDR3 here is CASSPSGQDNQPQHF. In nucleotides, the CDR3 is TGTGCCAGCAGCCCATCAGGGCAGGACAATCAGCCCCAGCATTTT.

The gene calls are TRBV6-5 and TRBJ1-6; 10 nucleotides line up with TRBD1. Germline V gives CDR1 MNHEY, CDR2 SVGAGI. With V trimmed by 5 bases and J by 14 bases, 9 bases remained unmatched. The CDR3 runs to 14 residues. The CDR3 DNA is TGTGCCAGCAGTGCCGGGACAGGGGTCCTATCCCTCCACTTT. This encodes CASSAGTGVLSLHF.

This clone has only one observation. CDR3 nucleotide sequence: TGTGCCAGCAGTTCTAAAAATTCACCCCTCCACTTT. Its translation is CASSSKNSPLHF. This rearrangement joins TRBV27 to TRBJ1-6; D is uncertain. Germline values: CDR1 MNHEY, CDR2 SMNVEV (reference sequence). The V end lost 4 bases, the J end lost 7 bases, and 5 bases lay between the germline ends. The length of the CDR3 is 12 residues.

This chain uses TRBV5-1 with TRBJ2-5; D might be TRBD2 (7 bases). Germline V gives CDR1 SGHRS, CDR2 YFSETQ. The CDR3 has 16 residues. The ends were cut back, 7 bases at V and 1 base at J, with 20 bases in the middle. CDR3 sequence: CASARGGGVGQETQYF. The CDR3 DNA reads as TGCGCCAGCGCCAGGGGCGGGGGCGTGGGCCAAGAGACCCAGTACTTC.

The chain joins TRBV7-2 to TRBJ2-1; possibly TRBD2 for D (5 bases). This CDR3 region has 15 residues. The germline gives CDR1 SGHTA, CDR2 FQGNSA. With 1 base removed from V and 3 bases from J, the gap between germline ends came to 10 bases. DNA for the CDR3: TGTGCCAGCAGCTTAGGACTATTAAACTACAATGAGCAGTTCTTC. It yields the protein CASSLGLLNYNEQFF.

The rearrangement uses TRBV5-1 and TRBJ2-6; D might be TRBD1 (5 bases). Trimming pared 2 bases from V and 0 bases from J, leaving 6 bases between. Germline V gene lookup returns CDR1 SGHRS and CDR2 YFSETQ. The CDR3 has 15 residues. CDR3: CASSLQVSGANVLTF. In DNA, the CDR3 is TGCGCCAGCAGCTTACAGGTCTCTGGGGCCAACGTCCTGACTTTC.

This clone was seen a single time. The genes are TRBV5-4 and TRBJ1-1; 10 bases map to TRBD1. CDR3 size: 14 residues. Unmatched junction bases numbered 6, after V lost 5 bases and J lost 5 bases. Germline lookup yields CDR1 SGHNT and CDR2 YYREEE (reference sequence). CDR3 coding DNA: TGTGCCAGCAGTTTGACAGGGGGCGAAACTGAAGCTTTCTTT. This gives the protein CASSLTGGETEAFF.

The chain couples TRBV10-3 to TRBJ1-2, with TRBD1 matching 7 bases. CDR3 length equals 13 residues. CDR1 and CDR2 (germline): ENHRY, SYGVKD. V lost 10 bases, J lost 0 bases, and 5 bases stayed unmatched. The chain's CDR3 is CATWDSSNYGYTF. The DNA of the CDR3 is TGTGCCACCTGGGACAGTTCTAACTATGGCTACACCTTC.